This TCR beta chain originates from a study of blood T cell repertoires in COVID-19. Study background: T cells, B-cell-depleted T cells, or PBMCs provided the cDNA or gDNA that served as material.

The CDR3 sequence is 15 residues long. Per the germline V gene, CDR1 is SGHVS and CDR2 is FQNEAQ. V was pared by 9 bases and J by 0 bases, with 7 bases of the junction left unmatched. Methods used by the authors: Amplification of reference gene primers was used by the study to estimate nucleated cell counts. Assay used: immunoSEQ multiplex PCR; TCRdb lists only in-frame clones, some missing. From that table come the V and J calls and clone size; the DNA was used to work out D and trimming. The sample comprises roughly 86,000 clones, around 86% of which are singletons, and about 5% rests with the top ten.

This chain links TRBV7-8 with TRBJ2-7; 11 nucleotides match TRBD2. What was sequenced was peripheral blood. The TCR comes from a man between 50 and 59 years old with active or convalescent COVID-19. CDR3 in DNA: TGTGCCAGTCGGACCGGGACTAGCGGCTCCTACGAGCAGTACTTC. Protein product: CASRTGTSGSYEQYF. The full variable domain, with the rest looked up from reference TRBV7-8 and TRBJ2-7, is GAGVSQSPRYKVAKRGQDVALRCDPISGHVSLFWYQQALGQGPEFLTYFQNEAQLDKSGLPSDRFFAERPEGSVSTLKIQRTQQEDSAVYLCASRTGTSGSYEQYFGPGTRLTVT.